A selection of T cell receptor beta chains follows, all from one sample in a study of T-cell reconstitution after alpha-beta-depleted transplantation in children. Via MiXCR, TCRdb re-called the PCR reads, giving one row per CDR3 protein. The sample has almost 250,000 distinct CDR3 sequences, 20% to 30% seen once. Sequenced here: PBMCs, sampled before TCRalphabeta/CD19-depleted stem cell transplant. These receptors came from a girl aged 2 to 9 with Fanconi anemia, due to receive a stem cell transplant. The CDR3 runs from the conserved cysteine through the conserved F or W. Each record gives: J gene, V gene, D gene, clone size, CDR3 protein, CDR3 DNA. The D gene is left open where the match is weak. Clone size, where shown, is once, few, many, or a class for clones that have expanded.

TRBJ2-7 | TRBV7-2 | TRBD2 | NA | CASSPLASVSYEQYF | TGTGCCAGCAGCCCACTAGCGTCGGTCTCCTACGAGCAGTACTTC
TRBJ1-3 | TRBV6-1 | NA | NA | CASMRQNYSGNTIYF | TGTGCCAGCATGCGGCAGAACTATTCTGGAAACACCATATATTTT
TRBJ2-5 | TRBV29-1 | NA | many | CSVVPGEYF | TGCAGCGTTGTTCCCGGGGAGTACTTC
TRBJ2-7 | TRBV28 | TRBD2 | once | CASSPPSAGLYEQYF | TGTGCCAGCAGTCCCCCATCAGCGGGACTCTACGAGCAGTACTTC
TRBJ1-1 | TRBV29-1 | NA | many | CSVRRGGEAFF | TGCAGCGTTCGGCGAGGAGGTGAAGCTTTCTTT
TRBJ2-6 | TRBV11-2 | NA | many | CASSLSHSGANVLTF | TGTGCCAGCAGCTTAAGCCACTCTGGGGCCAACGTCCTGACTTTC
TRBJ1-5 | TRBV12-3/TRBV12-4 | TRBD1 | many | CASSLSGTGDQPQHF | TGTGCCAGCAGTTTATCCGGGACAGGGGATCAGCCCCAGCATTTT
TRBJ1-2 | TRBV29-1 | TRBD1 | NA | CSVNRGSSYGYTF | TGCAGCGTTAACAGGGGGTCGAGCTATGGCTACACCTTC
TRBJ2-5 | TRBV20-1 | NA | once | CSELVQETQYF | TGCAGTGAACTAGTCCAGGAGACCCAGTACTTC
TRBJ2-2 | TRBV5-1 | NA | few | CASSPRTVNTGELFF | TGCGCCAGCAGCCCTAGGACAGTGAACACCGGGGAGCTGTTTTTT
TRBJ2-7 | TRBV15 | NA | NA | CATSRDLGISYEQYF | TGTGCCACCAGCAGAGATCTCGGGATCTCCTACGAGCAGTACTTC
TRBJ1-2 | TRBV6-1 | TRBD1 | NA | CASRAQGTVNYGYTF | TGTGCCAGCAGAGCACAGGGGACGGTTAACTATGGCTACACCTTC
TRBJ2-3 | TRBV20-1 | NA | many | CSALGTRSSTDTQYF | TGCAGTGCCCTAGGCACACGCTCTAGCACAGATACGCAGTATTTT
TRBJ2-7 | TRBV5-1 | TRBD1 | NA | CASSLYRGAYEQYF | TGCGCCAGCAGCTTATACAGGGGCGCCTACGAGCAGTACTTC
TRBJ2-3 | TRBV20-1 | TRBD2 | NA | CSASAGVTTDTQYF | TGCAGTGCCAGCGCGGGAGTGACTACAGATACGCAGTATTTT
TRBJ2-5 | TRBV12-3/TRBV12-4 | NA | many | CASSPWLAGWETQYF | TGTGCCAGCAGCCCATGGCTAGCCGGATGGGAGACCCAGTACTTC
TRBJ2-7 | TRBV29-1 | NA | once | CSVDEGGSSYEQYF | TGCAGCGTGGATGAGGGGGGGAGCTCCTACGAGCAGTACTTC
TRBJ2-5 | TRBV20-1 | TRBD2 | NA | CSVEGLAGGTQYF | TGCAGTGTTGAGGGACTAGCGGGGGGTACCCAGTACTTC
TRBJ2-3 | TRBV3-1 | NA | NA | CASSQVAGLDTQYF | TGTGCCAGCAGCCAAGTGGCGGGTCTCGATACGCAGTATTTT
TRBJ2-6 | TRBV4-2 | NA | few | CASSPNHRPPNVLTF | TGTGCCAGCAGCCCTAATCACCGTCCGCCCAACGTCCTGACTTTC
TRBJ1-1 | TRBV7-2 | NA | NA | CASSYTTGYLNTEAFF | TGTGCCAGCAGCTATACGACAGGTTACTTGAACACTGAAGCTTTCTTT
TRBJ1-5 | TRBV6-5 | TRBD1 | NA | CASSYDRVNQPQHF | TGTGCCAGCAGTTACGACAGGGTCAATCAGCCCCAGCATTTT
TRBJ2-1 | TRBV20-1 | TRBD2 | many | CSAVSGAIYNEQFF | TGCAGTGCCGTTAGCGGGGCCATTTACAATGAGCAGTTCTTC
TRBJ1-5 | TRBV20-1 | NA | many | CSASGSNQPQHF | TGCAGTGCTAGCGGTAGCAATCAGCCCCAGCATTTT
TRBJ2-1 | TRBV28 | TRBD2 | many | CASIPGLTRPSDEQFF | TGTGCCAGCATCCCGGGACTAACCCGACCAAGCGATGAGCAGTTCTTC
TRBJ2-7 | TRBV20-1 | TRBD1 | NA | CSARDRTGGYEQYF | TGCAGTGCTAGAGATCGGACAGGGGGGTACGAGCAGTACTTC
TRBJ2-5 | TRBV29-1 | NA | NA | CSVDFAYLGKETQYF | TGCAGCGTTGATTTCGCTTACTTAGGGAAAGAGACCCAGTACTTC
TRBJ2-5 | TRBV20-1 | TRBD1 | NA | CSASSPRGLETQYF | TGCAGTGCTAGTTCGCCCAGGGGGCTTGAGACCCAGTACTTC
TRBJ1-2 | TRBV29-1 | TRBD1 | few | CSVAGTGYGYTF | TGCAGCGTTGCCGGGACAGGGTACGGCTACACCTTC
TRBJ2-3 | TRBV5-1 | TRBD2 | NA | CASSLGTSRRTDTQYF | TGCGCCAGCAGCTTGGGGACTAGCAGACGCACAGATACGCAGTATTTT
TRBJ2-1 | TRBV29-1 | NA | few | CSVEETAYNEQFF | TGCAGCGTTGAAGAGACAGCCTACAATGAGCAGTTCTTC
TRBJ1-2 | TRBV11-1 | TRBD1 | NA | CASSPDRVGFFNYGYTF | TGTGCCAGCAGTCCTGACAGGGTTGGGTTTTTTAACTATGGCTACACCTTC
TRBJ2-2 | TRBV4-2 | NA | NA | CASSQDWSGLAGELFF | TGTGCCAGCAGCCAAGATTGGAGTGGGCTGGCCGGGGAGCTGTTTTTT
TRBJ2-4 | TRBV12-3/TRBV12-4 | TRBD1 | NA | CASSPTGQGNIQYF | TGTGCCAGCAGTCCTACCGGACAGGGAAACATTCAGTACTTC
TRBJ2-3 | TRBV20-1 | TRBD2 | many | CSAFSGTSGADTQYF | TGCAGTGCTTTCTCCGGGACTAGCGGAGCAGATACGCAGTATTTT
TRBJ2-5 | TRBV10-3 | TRBD2 | NA | CAISDGTSGQETQYF | TGTGCCATCAGTGACGGGACTAGCGGACAAGAGACCCAGTACTTC
TRBJ2-2 | TRBV29-1 | NA | many | CSVEDGAAGELFF | TGCAGCGTTGAAGATGGAGCGGCCGGGGAGCTGTTTTTT
TRBJ2-5 | TRBV7-2 | NA | NA | CASSFPQGGETQYF | TGTGCCAGCAGCTTTCCCCAGGGCGGCGAGACCCAGTACTTC
TRBJ2-7 | TRBV5-1 | NA | NA | CASSPFDGGSYEQYF | TGCGCCAGCAGCCCCTTCGACGGGGGTAGCTACGAGCAGTACTTC
TRBJ2-7 | TRBV29-1 | NA | many | CSVLGQADHSYEQYF | TGCAGCGTACTAGGCCAGGCTGACCACTCCTACGAGCAGTACTTC
TRBJ2-3 | TRBV20-1 | NA | many | CSAPAGGDYTDTQYF | TGCAGTGCCCCGGCCGGTGGGGATTACACAGATACGCAGTATTTT
TRBJ1-2 | TRBV29-1 | TRBD1 | few | CSGGTGDGYTF | TGCAGCGGTGGGACAGGTGATGGCTACACCTTC
TRBJ2-3 | TRBV29-1 | NA | many | CSVTGQYTDTQYF | TGCAGCGTTACAGGACAGTACACAGATACGCAGTATTTT
TRBJ2-2 | TRBV11-2 | NA | few | CASSATSGELFF | TGTGCCAGCAGCGCGACGAGCGGGGAGCTGTTTTTT
TRBJ2-3 | TRBV12-3/TRBV12-4 | TRBD1 | many | CASSPVTGGTDTQYF | TGTGCCAGCAGTCCCGTGACAGGGGGCACAGATACGCAGTATTTT
TRBJ2-1 | TRBV9 | NA | many | CASSVVAGSYNEQFF | TGTGCCAGCAGCGTAGTTGCAGGTTCCTACAATGAGCAGTTCTTC